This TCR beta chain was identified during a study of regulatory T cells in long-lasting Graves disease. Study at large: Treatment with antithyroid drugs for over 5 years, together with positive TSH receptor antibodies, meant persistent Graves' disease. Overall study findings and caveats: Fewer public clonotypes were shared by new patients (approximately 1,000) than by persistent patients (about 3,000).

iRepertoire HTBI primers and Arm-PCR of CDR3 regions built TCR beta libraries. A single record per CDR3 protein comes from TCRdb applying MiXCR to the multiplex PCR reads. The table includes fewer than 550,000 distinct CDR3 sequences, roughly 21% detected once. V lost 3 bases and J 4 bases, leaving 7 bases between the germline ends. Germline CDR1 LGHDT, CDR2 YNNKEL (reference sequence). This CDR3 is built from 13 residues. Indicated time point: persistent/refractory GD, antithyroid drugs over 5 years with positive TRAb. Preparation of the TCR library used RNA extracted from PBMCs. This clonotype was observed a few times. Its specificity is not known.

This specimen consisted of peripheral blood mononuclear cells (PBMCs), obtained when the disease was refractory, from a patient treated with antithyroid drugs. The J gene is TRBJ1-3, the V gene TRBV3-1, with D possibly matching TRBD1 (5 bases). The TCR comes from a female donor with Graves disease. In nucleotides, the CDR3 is TGTGCCAGCAGCCACAGGGAGGGAAACACCATATATTTT. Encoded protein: CASSHREGNTIYF. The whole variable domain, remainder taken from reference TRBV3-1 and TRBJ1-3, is DTAVSQTPKYLVTQMGNDKSIKCEQNLGHDTMYWYKQDSKKFLKIMFSYNNKELIINETVPNRFSPKSPDKAHLNLHINSLELGDSAVYFCASSHREGNTIYFGEGSWLTVV.